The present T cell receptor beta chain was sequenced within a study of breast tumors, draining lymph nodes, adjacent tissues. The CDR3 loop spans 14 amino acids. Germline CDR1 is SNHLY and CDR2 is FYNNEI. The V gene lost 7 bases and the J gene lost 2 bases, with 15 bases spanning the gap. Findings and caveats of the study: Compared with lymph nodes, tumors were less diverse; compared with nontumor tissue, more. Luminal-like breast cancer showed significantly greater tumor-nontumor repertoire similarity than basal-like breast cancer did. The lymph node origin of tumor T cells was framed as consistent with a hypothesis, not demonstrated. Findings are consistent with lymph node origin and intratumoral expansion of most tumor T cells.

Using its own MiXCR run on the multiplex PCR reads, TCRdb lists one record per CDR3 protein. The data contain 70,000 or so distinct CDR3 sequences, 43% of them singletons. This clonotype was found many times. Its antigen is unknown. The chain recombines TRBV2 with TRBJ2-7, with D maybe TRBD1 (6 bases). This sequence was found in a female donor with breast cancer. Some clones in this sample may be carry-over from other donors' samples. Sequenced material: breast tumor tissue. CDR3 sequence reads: CASTPTGGPYEQYF. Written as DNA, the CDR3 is TGTGCCAGCACCCCGACAGGCGGACCCTACGAGCAGTACTTC.